This is a list of T cell receptor beta chains from one sample in a study of human T cells and chemical hapten exposure. Each CDR3 protein gets one entry after TCRdb re-called the RACE reads with MiXCR. The table records hundreds of thousands of distinct CDR3 sequences, over 6% of them present only once. This specimen was whole blood, taken in connection with sensitization to the hapten diphenylcyclopropenone (DPC). The origin of the receptors is a woman in her late teens or twenties with alopecia areata. Some clones in this sample may be carry-over from other donors' samples. Each CDR3 is given with its conserved first and last residue. A D gene is named only where the DNA matches it firmly. The size field is filled for only some rows; it gives once, few, many or a size class.

d_call: NA
j_call: TRBJ2-1
clone_size: few
v_call: TRBV7-9
cdr3_aa: CATPRSDYNEQFF
cdr3_nt: TGTGCCACTCCTAGGTCCGATTACAATGAGCAGTTCTTC

d_call: TRBD1
j_call: TRBJ1-5
clone_size: many
v_call: TRBV11-2
cdr3_aa: CASSPDGQGNQPQHF
cdr3_nt: TGTGCCAGCAGCCCCGACGGACAGGGGAATCAGCCCCAGCATTTT

d_call: TRBD1
j_call: TRBJ1-2
clone_size: many
v_call: TRBV5-1
cdr3_aa: CASSLPGTGNYGYTF
cdr3_nt: TGCGCCAGCAGCTTGCCCGGGACAGGGAACTATGGCTACACCTTC

d_call: NA
j_call: TRBJ1-5
clone_size: many
v_call: TRBV5-1
cdr3_aa: CASSLGASQPQHF
cdr3_nt: TGCGCCAGCAGCTTAGGGGCCAGTCAGCCCCAGCATTTT

d_call: NA
j_call: TRBJ2-4
clone_size: many
v_call: TRBV6-5
cdr3_aa: CASSYSRESIQYF
cdr3_nt: TGTGCCAGCAGTTATTCTAGGGAGAGCATTCAGTACTTC

d_call: NA
j_call: TRBJ2-7
clone_size: NA
v_call: TRBV13
cdr3_aa: CARSSRGLRDYEQYF
cdr3_nt: TGTGCCAGGAGCTCCAGGGGATTACGGGACTACGAGCAGTACTTC

d_call: NA
j_call: TRBJ1-2
clone_size: NA
v_call: TRBV11-2
cdr3_aa: CASALGGGGYGYTF
cdr3_nt: TGTGCCAGCGCCCTCGGCGGGGGCGGTTATGGCTACACCTTC

d_call: NA
j_call: TRBJ1-3
clone_size: NA
v_call: TRBV7-2
cdr3_aa: CASSLAAGTTDTIYF
cdr3_nt: TGTGCCAGCAGCTTAGCGGCCGGGACCACAGACACCATATATTTT

d_call: TRBD1
j_call: TRBJ2-7
clone_size: few
v_call: TRBV12-3/TRBV12-4
cdr3_aa: CASTRDRGPYEQYF
cdr3_nt: TGTGCCAGCACCCGGGACAGGGGGCCCTACGAGCAGTACTTC

d_call: NA
j_call: TRBJ2-1
clone_size: many
v_call: TRBV5-1
cdr3_aa: CASRSTPDSYNEQFF
cdr3_nt: TGCGCCAGCCGTTCCACCCCCGACTCCTACAATGAGCAGTTCTTC

d_call: NA
j_call: TRBJ2-4
clone_size: NA
v_call: TRBV7-9
cdr3_aa: CASSSIPSDGVQYF
cdr3_nt: TGTGCCAGCAGTTCCATCCCCAGTGACGGCGTTCAGTACTTC

d_call: NA
j_call: TRBJ1-2
clone_size: NA
v_call: TRBV10-3
cdr3_aa: CAISEHQESFYGYTF
cdr3_nt: TGTGCCATCAGTGAACACCAGGAATCATTCTATGGCTACACCTTC

d_call: NA
j_call: TRBJ2-7
clone_size: NA
v_call: TRBV7-9
cdr3_aa: CASSSAGHEQYF
cdr3_nt: TGTGCCAGCAGTTCCGCAGGACACGAGCAGTACTTC

d_call: TRBD2
j_call: TRBJ2-2
clone_size: many
v_call: TRBV12-3/TRBV12-4
cdr3_aa: CASSPSLPGLTPNTGELFF
cdr3_nt: TGTGCCAGCAGTCCAAGCCTCCCGGGACTAACCCCCAACACCGGGGAGCTGTTTTTT

d_call: NA
j_call: TRBJ2-1
clone_size: many
v_call: TRBV29-1
cdr3_aa: CSVAGFPRYNEQFF
cdr3_nt: TGCAGCGTCGCAGGGTTCCCGAGGTACAATGAGCAGTTCTTC

d_call: NA
j_call: TRBJ2-5
clone_size: many
v_call: TRBV5-1
cdr3_aa: CASSFSGTETQYF
cdr3_nt: TGCGCCAGCAGCTTTTCCGGGACAGAGACCCAGTACTTC

d_call: NA
j_call: TRBJ2-3
clone_size: NA
v_call: TRBV6-5
cdr3_aa: CASSYPPVNTQYF
cdr3_nt: TGTGCCAGCAGTTACCCCCCGGTCAATACGCAGTATTTT

d_call: NA
j_call: TRBJ2-3
clone_size: NA
v_call: TRBV4-1
cdr3_aa: CASSQVGTSLDTQYF
cdr3_nt: TGCGCCAGCAGCCAAGTCGGGACGAGCTTAGATACGCAGTATTTT

d_call: NA
j_call: TRBJ2-2
clone_size: few
v_call: TRBV29-1
cdr3_aa: CSVEGTLAHTGELFF
cdr3_nt: TGCAGCGTTGAAGGGACTCTAGCCCACACCGGGGAGCTGTTTTTT

d_call: TRBD1
j_call: TRBJ1-2
clone_size: many
v_call: TRBV10-3
cdr3_aa: CAASSKDRATGYTF
cdr3_nt: TGTGCCGCCTCGTCGAAAGACAGGGCGACTGGCTACACCTTC

d_call: NA
j_call: TRBJ1-1
clone_size: many
v_call: TRBV28
cdr3_aa: CASSSLGGTQLVNTEAFF
cdr3_nt: TGTGCCAGCAGTTCATTAGGCGGGACACAGCTTGTGAACACTGAAGCTTTCTTT

d_call: TRBD1
j_call: TRBJ1-4
clone_size: many
v_call: TRBV20-1
cdr3_aa: CSATGTGGEKLFF
cdr3_nt: TGCAGTGCTACCGGGACAGGCGGTGAAAAACTGTTTTTT

d_call: TRBD1
j_call: TRBJ1-1
clone_size: many
v_call: TRBV5-1
cdr3_aa: CASSLTGENTEAFF
cdr3_nt: TGCGCCAGCAGCTTAACAGGGGAGAACACTGAAGCTTTCTTT

d_call: NA
j_call: TRBJ2-3
clone_size: many
v_call: TRBV9
cdr3_aa: CASSASTGWTDTQYF
cdr3_nt: TGTGCCAGCAGCGCGTCGACAGGTTGGACAGATACGCAGTATTTT

d_call: TRBD1
j_call: TRBJ1-1
clone_size: many
v_call: TRBV29-1
cdr3_aa: CSADRVPEAFF
cdr3_nt: TGCAGCGCCGACAGGGTGCCTGAAGCTTTCTTT

d_call: TRBD1
j_call: TRBJ2-3
clone_size: many
v_call: TRBV5-1
cdr3_aa: CATRPTGGEDTQYF
cdr3_nt: TGCGCCACAAGACCGACAGGGGGCGAAGATACGCAGTATTTT

d_call: TRBD2
j_call: TRBJ2-1
clone_size: NA
v_call: TRBV7-2
cdr3_aa: CASSPRGGRYNEQFF
cdr3_nt: TGTGCCAGCAGCCCCCGGGGGGGGAGATACAATGAGCAGTTCTTC

d_call: NA
j_call: TRBJ2-7
clone_size: few
v_call: TRBV6-6
cdr3_aa: CASSYEGFYEQYF
cdr3_nt: TGTGCCAGCAGTTACGAAGGGTTCTACGAGCAGTACTTC

d_call: NA
j_call: TRBJ2-1
clone_size: few
v_call: TRBV9
cdr3_aa: CASSGGLSSYNEQFF
cdr3_nt: TGTGCCAGCAGCGGGGGGCTAAGCTCCTACAATGAGCAGTTCTTC

d_call: TRBD1
j_call: TRBJ2-1
clone_size: NA
v_call: TRBV5-5
cdr3_aa: CASSSWTGFGYNEQFF
cdr3_nt: TGTGCCAGCAGCTCCTGGACAGGTTTCGGCTACAATGAGCAGTTCTTC

d_call: NA
j_call: TRBJ1-6
clone_size: NA
v_call: TRBV6-2/TRBV6-3
cdr3_aa: CASSYPESPLHF
cdr3_nt: TGTGCCAGCAGTTACCCGGAATCACCCCTCCACTTT

d_call: NA
j_call: TRBJ1-6
clone_size: many
v_call: TRBV28
cdr3_aa: CASSSNLSPYNSPLHF
cdr3_nt: TGTGCCAGCAGCTCAAACCTATCCCCCTATAATTCACCCCTCCACTTT

d_call: TRBD1
j_call: TRBJ1-4
clone_size: few
v_call: TRBV10-3
cdr3_aa: CAISARGEEKLFF
cdr3_nt: TGTGCCATCAGTGCCAGGGGGGAGGAAAAACTGTTTTTT

d_call: NA
j_call: TRBJ1-1
clone_size: many
v_call: TRBV20-1
cdr3_aa: CSARKGSPNTEAFF
cdr3_nt: TGCAGTGCTAGGAAGGGTAGCCCCAACACTGAAGCTTTCTTT

d_call: TRBD1
j_call: TRBJ1-2
clone_size: many
v_call: TRBV6-5
cdr3_aa: CASSRDRANGYTF
cdr3_nt: TGTGCCAGCAGCCGGGACAGGGCAAATGGCTACACCTTC

d_call: NA
j_call: TRBJ2-7
clone_size: few
v_call: TRBV6-5
cdr3_aa: CASSYSRVVGSSSKQYF
cdr3_nt: TGTGCCAGCAGTTACTCGAGAGTAGTCGGCAGTTCCTCGAAGCAGTACTTC

d_call: TRBD1
j_call: TRBJ1-1
clone_size: many
v_call: TRBV7-2
cdr3_aa: CASRGQGMSTEAFF
cdr3_nt: TGTGCCAGCAGGGGACAGGGGATGAGCACTGAAGCTTTCTTT

d_call: NA
j_call: TRBJ1-5
clone_size: many
v_call: TRBV7-9
cdr3_aa: CASSLLNQPQHF
cdr3_nt: TGTGCCAGCAGCTTACTCAATCAGCCCCAGCATTTT

d_call: NA
j_call: TRBJ2-7
clone_size: NA
v_call: TRBV25-1
cdr3_aa: CATTRAGTYEQYF
cdr3_nt: TGTGCCACGACCAGGGCGGGAACCTACGAGCAGTACTTC

d_call: NA
j_call: TRBJ1-1
clone_size: many
v_call: TRBV28
cdr3_aa: CASSLFRFWTEAFF
cdr3_nt: TGTGCCAGCAGTTTATTTCGTTTCTGGACTGAAGCTTTCTTT

d_call: TRBD2
j_call: TRBJ2-1
clone_size: NA
v_call: TRBV6-5
cdr3_aa: CASSYSGLAGGLEQFF
cdr3_nt: TGTGCCAGCAGTTACTCCGGACTAGCGGGGGGGCTTGAGCAGTTCTTC

d_call: NA
j_call: TRBJ1-3
clone_size: few
v_call: TRBV14
cdr3_aa: CASSHGDKRNTIYF
cdr3_nt: TGTGCCAGCAGCCACGGGGACAAACGAAACACCATATATTTT

d_call: NA
j_call: TRBJ1-1
clone_size: many
v_call: TRBV6-5
cdr3_aa: CASSYQLAGNTEAFF
cdr3_nt: TGTGCCAGCAGTTACCAACTTGCGGGGAACACTGAAGCTTTCTTT

d_call: TRBD1
j_call: TRBJ2-7
clone_size: NA
v_call: TRBV2
cdr3_aa: CASRLTQGYEQYF
cdr3_nt: TGTGCCAGCAGACTGACACAGGGGTACGAGCAGTACTTC

d_call: TRBD2
j_call: TRBJ2-3
clone_size: many
v_call: TRBV6-2/TRBV6-3
cdr3_aa: CASRPWTSGGYTDTQYF
cdr3_nt: TGTGCCAGCAGACCCTGGACTAGCGGGGGCTACACAGATACGCAGTATTTT

d_call: NA
j_call: TRBJ1-4
clone_size: many
v_call: TRBV27
cdr3_aa: CASRQNYNEKLFF
cdr3_nt: TGTGCCAGCCGTCAGAACTATAATGAAAAACTGTTTTTT

d_call: TRBD1
j_call: TRBJ1-5
clone_size: NA
v_call: TRBV25-1
cdr3_aa: CASSESTGADGPQHF
cdr3_nt: TGTGCCAGCAGTGAATCTACAGGGGCAGATGGGCCCCAGCATTTT

d_call: NA
j_call: TRBJ2-5
clone_size: few
v_call: TRBV11-1
cdr3_aa: CASSAGILETQYF
cdr3_nt: TGTGCCAGCAGCGCCGGGATCCTGGAGACCCAGTACTTC

d_call: NA
j_call: TRBJ1-1
clone_size: many
v_call: TRBV6-2/TRBV6-3
cdr3_aa: CASSHGTSVSEAFF
cdr3_nt: TGTGCCAGCAGTCACGGGACTTCGGTCTCCGAAGCTTTCTTT

d_call: NA
j_call: TRBJ1-2
clone_size: few
v_call: TRBV11-2
cdr3_aa: CASSSRQSGHNYGYTF
cdr3_nt: TGTGCCAGCAGCTCCCGACAAAGCGGACATAACTATGGCTACACCTTC

d_call: TRBD1
j_call: TRBJ1-5
clone_size: NA
v_call: TRBV2
cdr3_aa: CASSGQGGHNQPQHF
cdr3_nt: TGTGCCAGCAGTGGACAGGGAGGTCACAATCAGCCCCAGCATTTT

d_call: TRBD1
j_call: TRBJ1-1
clone_size: NA
v_call: TRBV29-1
cdr3_aa: CSVHRGSTEAFF
cdr3_nt: TGCAGCGTTCACAGGGGATCCACTGAAGCTTTCTTT

d_call: NA
j_call: TRBJ1-2
clone_size: NA
v_call: TRBV28
cdr3_aa: CASSLSGEGQYGYTF
cdr3_nt: TGTGCCAGCAGTTTATCAGGGGAAGGGCAATATGGCTACACCTTC